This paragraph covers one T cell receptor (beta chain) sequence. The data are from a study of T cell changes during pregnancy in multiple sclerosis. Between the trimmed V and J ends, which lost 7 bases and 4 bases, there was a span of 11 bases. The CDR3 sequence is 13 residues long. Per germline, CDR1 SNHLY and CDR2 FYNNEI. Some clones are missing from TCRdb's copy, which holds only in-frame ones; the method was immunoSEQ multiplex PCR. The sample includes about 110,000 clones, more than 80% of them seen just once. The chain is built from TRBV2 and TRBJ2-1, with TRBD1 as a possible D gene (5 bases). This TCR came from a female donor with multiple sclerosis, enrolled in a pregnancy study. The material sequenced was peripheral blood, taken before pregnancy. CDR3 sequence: CASMTTAYNEQFF. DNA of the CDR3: TGTGCCAGCATGACGACAGCATACAATGAGCAGTTCTTC.